This T cell receptor beta chain came from a study of T cell repertoires in cytomegalovirus infection. Study at large: Indications of both CMV infection and matching HLA type were provided by public TCR beta signatures.

Only a few counts were recorded for this clonotype. Its matching antigen is unknown. Germline V gene data show CDR1 as SGDLS and CDR2 as YYNGEE. This CDR3 contains 15 residues. The ends were cut back, 0 bases at V and 0 bases at J, with 9 bases in the middle. Whole-study findings and limits: The study identified carriers of CMV plus the relevant HLA from cumulative public TCR beta family frequency. Ex vivo, HLA-C-restricted CMV-specific TCR beta clonotypes prevailed over the rest of the response.

MiXCR, run by TCRdb on the reads, gives a single entry per CDR3 protein. The table has fewer than 550,000 distinct CDR3 sequences, 11% seen once; the top ten hold around 9.6%. J is TRBJ1-1 and V is TRBV9, with D possibly TRBD1 on 5 matching bases. The receptor was derived from a human donor in good health (CMV status not recorded). Some clones in this sample may be carry-over from other donors' samples. The specimen was PBMCs. The CDR3 region is CASSVGGTVNTEAFF. In nucleotides, the CDR3 is TGTGCCAGCAGCGTAGGGGGGACGGTGAACACTGAAGCTTTCTTT.